Listed below are T cell receptor beta chains from one sample, sequenced in a study of T cell repertoires in Merkel cell carcinoma. Profiled with immunoSEQ multiplex PCR; TCRdb holds only in-frame clones, not every one. The sample consists of about 15,000 clones, around four fifths of them appearing once. Material for sequencing was tumor tissue. The receptors here all came from an adult with Merkel cell carcinoma. The CDR3 runs from the conserved cysteine through the conserved F or W. Each record gives: clone size, V gene, J gene, D gene, CDR3 protein, CDR3 DNA. A D gene is named only where the DNA matches it firmly. Size values are once, few and many counts, or a class for expanded clones, and some rows have none.

clone_size: once; v_call: TRBV2; j_call: TRBJ2-7; d_call: .; cdr3_aa: CASRQGRGNYEQYF; cdr3_nt: TGTGCCAGCCGCCAGGGCAGGGGTAACTACGAGCAGTACTTC
clone_size: few; v_call: TRBV7-2; j_call: TRBJ2-3; d_call: TRBD1; cdr3_aa: CASSLQGAGDTQYF; cdr3_nt: TGTGCCAGCAGCTTACAGGGGGCCGGGGATACGCAGTATTTT
clone_size: .; v_call: TRBV7-9; j_call: TRBJ1-3; d_call: TRBD1; cdr3_aa: CASDRGAGGNTIYF; cdr3_nt: TGTGCCAGCGACAGGGGCGCGGGAGGAAACACCATATATTTT
clone_size: .; v_call: TRBV6-1; j_call: TRBJ2-1; d_call: TRBD2; cdr3_aa: CASSGTGWSGRANEQFF; cdr3_nt: TGTGCCAGCAGTGGGACAGGGTGGAGCGGGAGGGCCAATGAGCAGTTCTTC
clone_size: .; v_call: TRBV18; j_call: TRBJ1-1; d_call: .; cdr3_aa: CASSPYGRLNTEAFF; cdr3_nt: TGTGCCAGCTCACCCTATGGACGGCTGAACACTGAAGCTTTCTTT
clone_size: .; v_call: TRBV5-4; j_call: TRBJ1-6; d_call: .; cdr3_aa: CASSLREASSPLHF; cdr3_nt: TGTGCCAGCAGCTTGAGGGAGGCGAGTTCACCCCTCCACTTT
clone_size: .; v_call: TRBV7-3; j_call: TRBJ2-1; d_call: TRBD2; cdr3_aa: CASSLAGDNEQFF; cdr3_nt: TGTGCCAGCAGCTTAGCGGGGGACAATGAGCAGTTCTTC
clone_size: .; v_call: TRBV7-3; j_call: TRBJ2-4; d_call: .; cdr3_aa: CASSLEGGGIQYF; cdr3_nt: TGTGCCAGCAGCTTAGAAGGTGGAGGCATTCAGTACTTC
clone_size: .; v_call: TRBV25-1; j_call: TRBJ1-1; d_call: TRBD1; cdr3_aa: CASKAGTGVTSGTEAFF; cdr3_nt: TGTGCCAGCAAGGCCGGGACAGGGGTCACCTCTGGCACTGAAGCTTTCTTT
clone_size: .; v_call: TRBV6-5; j_call: TRBJ1-2; d_call: .; cdr3_aa: CASSSLRAGGGYGYTF; cdr3_nt: TGTGCCAGCAGTTCCCTACGGGCCGGGGGTGGATATGGCTACACCTTC
clone_size: once; v_call: TRBV9; j_call: TRBJ2-2; d_call: TRBD2; cdr3_aa: CASSPTPSGSGTGELFF; cdr3_nt: TGTGCCAGCAGCCCCACCCCCAGCGGGAGTGGCACCGGGGAGCTGTTTTTT
clone_size: once; v_call: TRBV5-8; j_call: TRBJ2-5; d_call: TRBD2; cdr3_aa: CASSPRTSGGRETQYF; cdr3_nt: TGTGCCAGCAGCCCTAGGACTAGCGGGGGGCGGGAGACCCAGTACTTC
clone_size: .; v_call: TRBV11-3; j_call: TRBJ2-3; d_call: .; cdr3_aa: CASTGAVTDTQYF; cdr3_nt: TGTGCCAGCACTGGGGCGGTCACAGATACGCAGTATTTT
clone_size: .; v_call: TRBV28; j_call: TRBJ1-5; d_call: .; cdr3_aa: CASSPPPAVRSNQPQHF; cdr3_nt: TGTGCCAGCAGTCCTCCCCCAGCGGTACGTAGCAATCAGCCCCAGCATTTT
clone_size: .; v_call: TRBV19; j_call: TRBJ1-6; d_call: .; cdr3_aa: CASSNRRESSPLHF; cdr3_nt: TGTGCCAGTAGTAACCGGCGGGAGAGCTCACCCCTCCACTTT
clone_size: .; v_call: TRBV28; j_call: TRBJ1-6; d_call: .; cdr3_aa: CASTGENNSPLHF; cdr3_nt: TGTGCCAGCACCGGGGAGAATAATTCACCCCTCCACTTT
clone_size: few; v_call: TRBV10-3; j_call: TRBJ1-3; d_call: .; cdr3_aa: CAITRDGSSGNTIYF; cdr3_nt: TGTGCCATCACCAGGGACGGTTCCTCTGGAAACACCATATATTTT
clone_size: .; v_call: TRBV19; j_call: TRBJ1-6; d_call: .; cdr3_aa: CATSLARLGDSPLHF; cdr3_nt: TGTGCCACCTCTTTGGCACGCCTCGGCGATTCACCCCTCCACTTT
clone_size: .; v_call: TRBV6-5; j_call: TRBJ1-5; d_call: TRBD1; cdr3_aa: CASSEDRDSNQPQHF; cdr3_nt: TGTGCCAGCAGCGAGGACAGGGATAGCAATCAGCCCCAGCATTTT
clone_size: .; v_call: TRBV7-6; j_call: TRBJ1-2; d_call: .; cdr3_aa: CASSLAVSSNYGYTF; cdr3_nt: TGTGCCAGCAGCTTAGCGGTCAGCTCCAACTATGGCTACACCTTC
clone_size: .; v_call: TRBV6-5; j_call: TRBJ2-7; d_call: .; cdr3_aa: CASSSRQGGAYEQYF; cdr3_nt: TGTGCCAGCAGCTCACGACAGGGAGGGGCCTACGAGCAGTACTTC
clone_size: few; v_call: TRBV24-1; j_call: TRBJ2-7; d_call: .; cdr3_aa: CATSDTGINEQYF; cdr3_nt: TGTGCCACCAGTGATACCGGGATCAACGAGCAGTACTTC
clone_size: few; v_call: TRBV28; j_call: TRBJ1-6; d_call: .; cdr3_aa: CASSGENNSPLHF; cdr3_nt: TGTGCCAGCAGTGGGGAGAATAATTCACCCCTCCACTTT
clone_size: .; v_call: TRBV4-3; j_call: TRBJ1-4; d_call: .; cdr3_aa: CASSSRGVLGEKLFF; cdr3_nt: TGCGCCAGCAGTTCACGAGGGGTGTTGGGAGAAAAACTGTTTTTT
clone_size: .; v_call: TRBV10-3; j_call: TRBJ2-1; d_call: TRBD2; cdr3_aa: CATSLAGGLGEQFF; cdr3_nt: TGTGCCACCAGTCTAGCGGGGGGGCTAGGTGAGCAGTTCTTC
clone_size: .; v_call: TRBV21-1; j_call: TRBJ2-7; d_call: .; cdr3_aa: CASSKLLIRGQGYEQYF; cdr3_nt: TGTGCCAGCAGCAAGTTACTGATAAGGGGGCAGGGGTACGAGCAGTACTTC
clone_size: medium-sized; v_call: TRBV24-1; j_call: TRBJ2-1; d_call: TRBD2; cdr3_aa: CATSGTSGGYNEQFF; cdr3_nt: TGTGCCACCAGTGGAACTAGCGGGGGATACAATGAGCAGTTCTTC
clone_size: .; v_call: TRBV16; j_call: TRBJ2-1; d_call: TRBD1; cdr3_aa: CASSQSGTGGSEQFF; cdr3_nt: TGTGCCAGCAGCCAATCAGGGACAGGGGGATCTGAGCAGTTCTTC
clone_size: .; v_call: TRBV19; j_call: TRBJ1-2; d_call: .; cdr3_aa: CATSAPIVNYGYTF; cdr3_nt: TGTGCCACCTCAGCGCCAATCGTTAACTATGGCTACACCTTC
clone_size: once; v_call: TRBV18; j_call: TRBJ1-2; d_call: .; cdr3_aa: CASSTSDQAFYGYTF; cdr3_nt: TGTGCCAGCTCAACCTCGGATCAGGCATTCTATGGCTACACCTTC
clone_size: .; v_call: TRBV18; j_call: TRBJ1-3; d_call: .; cdr3_aa: CASSPPARDTIYF; cdr3_nt: TGTGCCAGCTCACCGCCGGCGAGGGACACCATATATTTT
clone_size: .; v_call: TRBV29-1; j_call: TRBJ1-1; d_call: .; cdr3_aa: CSGSGHLNTEAFF; cdr3_nt: TGCAGCGGGTCGGGACACCTGAACACTGAAGCTTTCTTT
clone_size: .; v_call: TRBV7-2; j_call: TRBJ2-1; d_call: .; cdr3_aa: CASSPRSLAYNEQFF; cdr3_nt: TGTGCCAGCAGCCCAAGGTCACTAGCCTACAATGAGCAGTTCTTC
clone_size: .; v_call: TRBV15; j_call: TRBJ1-4; d_call: .; cdr3_aa: CATSRDWVTGEKLFF; cdr3_nt: TGTGCCACCAGCAGAGATTGGGTGACGGGTGAAAAACTGTTTTTT
clone_size: .; v_call: TRBV15; j_call: TRBJ1-6; d_call: .; cdr3_aa: CATSLGNSPLHF; cdr3_nt: TGTGCCACCAGCCTAGGAAATTCACCCCTCCACTTT
clone_size: .; v_call: TRBV29-1; j_call: TRBJ2-6; d_call: .; cdr3_aa: CSVPDGSSGANVLTF; cdr3_nt: TGCAGCGTGCCGGACGGGAGCTCTGGGGCCAACGTCCTGACTTTC
clone_size: .; v_call: TRBV7-2; j_call: TRBJ2-7; d_call: TRBD1; cdr3_aa: CASSSRTGRSVEQYF; cdr3_nt: TGTGCCAGCAGCAGCCGGACAGGGAGATCCGTCGAGCAGTACTTC
clone_size: few; v_call: TRBV7-3; j_call: TRBJ2-2; d_call: .; cdr3_aa: CASSPTPLGRELFF; cdr3_nt: TGTGCCAGCAGCCCAACCCCGCTAGGTCGGGAGCTGTTTTTT
clone_size: .; v_call: TRBV7-2; j_call: TRBJ2-7; d_call: .; cdr3_aa: CASSLGLATGAGDEQYF; cdr3_nt: TGTGCCAGCAGCTTAGGACTAGCCACGGGGGCGGGTGACGAGCAGTACTTC
clone_size: .; v_call: TRBV28; j_call: TRBJ1-2; d_call: .; cdr3_aa: CASSSGAPGYTF; cdr3_nt: TGTGCCAGCAGTTCAGGGGCCCCTGGCTACACCTTC
clone_size: .; v_call: TRBV11-3; j_call: TRBJ1-6; d_call: TRBD1; cdr3_aa: CASSRTGSRSPLHF; cdr3_nt: TGTGCCAGCAGCAGGACAGGGAGTCGGTCACCCCTCCACTTT
clone_size: once; v_call: TRBV6-5; j_call: TRBJ2-2; d_call: .; cdr3_aa: CASSSSVANTGELFF; cdr3_nt: TGTGCCAGCAGTTCTAGTGTCGCGAACACCGGGGAGCTGTTTTTT
clone_size: few; v_call: TRBV5-4; j_call: TRBJ2-1; d_call: TRBD2; cdr3_aa: CASSSLTSGRSDEQFF; cdr3_nt: TGTGCCAGCAGCTCATTGACTAGCGGGAGATCTGATGAGCAGTTCTTC
clone_size: .; v_call: TRBV21-1; j_call: TRBJ2-5; d_call: .; cdr3_aa: CASGTGGLETQYF; cdr3_nt: TGTGCCAGCGGGACAGGGGGATTAGAGACCCAGTACTTC
clone_size: .; v_call: TRBV6-5; j_call: TRBJ1-1; d_call: .; cdr3_aa: CASSPPQGLEAFF; cdr3_nt: TGTGCCAGCAGCCCCCCACAGGGACTTGAAGCTTTCTTT
clone_size: .; v_call: TRBV7-6; j_call: TRBJ2-2; d_call: .; cdr3_aa: CASSLDITGELFF; cdr3_nt: TGTGCCAGCAGCTTAGATATCACCGGGGAGCTGTTTTTT
clone_size: .; v_call: TRBV10-3; j_call: TRBJ1-5; d_call: .; cdr3_aa: CAIGQEGYQPQHF; cdr3_nt: TGTGCCATCGGGCAGGAAGGGTATCAGCCCCAGCATTTT
clone_size: .; v_call: TRBV6-1; j_call: TRBJ2-2; d_call: .; cdr3_aa: CASNHLVPGELFF; cdr3_nt: TGTGCCAGCAACCACTTGGTACCCGGGGAGCTGTTTTTT
clone_size: .; v_call: TRBV5-1; j_call: TRBJ2-7; d_call: TRBD2; cdr3_aa: CASSWSGGPSYEQYF; cdr3_nt: TGCGCCAGCAGCTGGTCGGGGGGTCCCTCCTACGAGCAGTACTTC
clone_size: .; v_call: TRBV27; j_call: TRBJ2-1; d_call: TRBD1; cdr3_aa: CASSLTGENEQFF; cdr3_nt: TGTGCCAGCAGTTTGACAGGGGAGAATGAGCAGTTCTTC
clone_size: .; v_call: TRBV2; j_call: TRBJ2-3; d_call: TRBD2; cdr3_aa: CASRASRLAGEDTQYF; cdr3_nt: TGTGCCAGCAGAGCCAGCAGACTAGCGGGGGAGGATACGCAGTATTTT
clone_size: medium-sized; v_call: TRBV5-4; j_call: TRBJ1-2; d_call: .; cdr3_aa: CASSNSQNYGYTF; cdr3_nt: TGTGCCAGCAGCAACTCCCAGAACTATGGCTACACCTTC
clone_size: .; v_call: TRBV29-1; j_call: TRBJ1-1; d_call: .; cdr3_aa: CSVEDRGALMGGEAFF; cdr3_nt: TGCAGCGTTGAAGACAGAGGGGCTCTTATGGGTGGTGAAGCTTTCTTT
clone_size: .; v_call: TRBV7-9; j_call: TRBJ2-3; d_call: .; cdr3_aa: CASSPKMTGYLTDTQYF; cdr3_nt: TGTGCCAGCAGCCCTAAAATGACAGGATACCTGACAGATACGCAGTATTTT
clone_size: .; v_call: TRBV10-3; j_call: TRBJ1-2; d_call: .; cdr3_aa: CAIGTGNQAYGYTF; cdr3_nt: TGTGCCATCGGAACAGGGAATCAAGCCTATGGCTACACCTTC